This T cell receptor (beta chain) originates from a study of early stage breast cancer tumors. Turning to the study itself: About 80% of the 16 invasive tumors were ER+, PR+ and HER2-. General study points: In about 90% of the 16 patients, blood comparison separated tumor from normal breast.

Blood replicates held 0.5 ug DNA, tumor or normal breast around 1.5 ug, two each. The protocol was immunoSEQ multiplex PCR, while the TCRdb copy is restricted to in-frame clones and leaves out a portion. The table includes tens of thousands of clones, more than 80% detected once. V shed 0 bases and J shed 4 bases, with 10 bases lying between them. This CDR3 region has 15 residues. Germline V gene lookup returns CDR1 SGDLS and CDR2 YYNGEE. Concerning this clone: What it binds is not known.

The chain carries TRBV9 and TRBJ2-2, with D possibly matching TRBD2 (5 bases). The source of this sequence is a person aged 55 to 69 with breast cancer. The sequenced sample consisted of blood. The CDR3 bases are TGTGCCAGCAGCGTAGAGCTCCGGGGCACCGGGGAGCTGTTTTTT. Protein: CASSVELRGTGELFF.